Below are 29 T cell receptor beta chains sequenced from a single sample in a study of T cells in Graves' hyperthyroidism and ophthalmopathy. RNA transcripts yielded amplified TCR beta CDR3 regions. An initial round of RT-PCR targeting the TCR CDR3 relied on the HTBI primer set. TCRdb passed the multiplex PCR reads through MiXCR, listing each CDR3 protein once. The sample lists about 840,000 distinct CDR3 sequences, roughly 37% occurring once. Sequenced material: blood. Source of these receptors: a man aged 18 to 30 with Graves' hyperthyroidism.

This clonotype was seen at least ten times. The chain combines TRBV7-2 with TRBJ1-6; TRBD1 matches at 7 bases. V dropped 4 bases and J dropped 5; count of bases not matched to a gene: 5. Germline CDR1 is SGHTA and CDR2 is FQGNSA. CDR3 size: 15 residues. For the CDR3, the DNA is TGTGCCAGCAGCTCCGAGGGGACAGATAATTCACCCCTCCACTTT. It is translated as CASSSEGTDNSPLHF.

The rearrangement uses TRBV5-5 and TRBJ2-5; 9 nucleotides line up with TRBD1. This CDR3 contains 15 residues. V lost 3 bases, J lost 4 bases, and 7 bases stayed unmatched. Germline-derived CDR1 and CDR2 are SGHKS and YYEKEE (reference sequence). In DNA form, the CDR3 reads TGTGCCAGCAGCTCCTCGACAGGGGGGGCAGAGACCCAGTACTTC. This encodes CASSSSTGGAETQYF. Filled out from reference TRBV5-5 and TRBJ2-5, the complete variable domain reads DAGVTQSPTHLIKTRGQQVTLRCSPISGHKSVSWYQQVLGQGPQFIFQYYEKEERGRGNFPDRFSARQFPNYSSELNVNALLLGDSALYLCASSSSTGGAETQYFGPGTRLLVL.

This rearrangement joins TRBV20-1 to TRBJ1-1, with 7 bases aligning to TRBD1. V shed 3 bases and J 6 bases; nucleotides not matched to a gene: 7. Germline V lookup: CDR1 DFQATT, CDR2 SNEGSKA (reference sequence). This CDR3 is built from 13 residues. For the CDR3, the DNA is TGCAGTGCTAGCAGGGGGAACTTACCTGAAGCTTTCTTT. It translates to CSASRGNLPEAFF.

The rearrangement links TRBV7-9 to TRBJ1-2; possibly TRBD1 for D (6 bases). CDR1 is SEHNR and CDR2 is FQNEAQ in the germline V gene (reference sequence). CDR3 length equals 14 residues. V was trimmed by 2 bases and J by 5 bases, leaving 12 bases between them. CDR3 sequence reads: CASSLLAGEYGYTF. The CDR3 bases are TGTGCCAGCAGCTTACTGGCAGGGGAATATGGCTACACCTTC.

CDR3 residues: CASSSNPQAYNSPLHF. In nucleotides, the CDR3 is TGCGCCAGCAGCTCGAACCCCCAGGCCTATAATTCACCCCTCCACTTT. The genes are TRBV5-1 and TRBJ1-6; no clear D. From germline, CDR1 is SGHRS and CDR2 YFSETQ. V was shortened by 3 bases and J by 2 bases, with 12 bases between the two germline ends. This CDR3 spans 16 amino acids.

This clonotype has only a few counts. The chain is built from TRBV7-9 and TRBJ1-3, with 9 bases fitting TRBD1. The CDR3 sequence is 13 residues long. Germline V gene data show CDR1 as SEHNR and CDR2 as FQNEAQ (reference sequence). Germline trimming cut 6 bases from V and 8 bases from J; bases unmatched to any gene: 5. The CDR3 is CASSWDRADTIYF. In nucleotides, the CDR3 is TGTGCCAGCAGTTGGGACAGGGCGGACACCATATATTTT.

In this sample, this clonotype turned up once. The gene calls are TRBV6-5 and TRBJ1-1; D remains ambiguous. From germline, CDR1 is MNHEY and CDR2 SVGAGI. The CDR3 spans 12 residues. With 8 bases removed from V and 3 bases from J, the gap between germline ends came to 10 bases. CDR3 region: CASGKRDTEAFF. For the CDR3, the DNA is TGTGCCAGCGGGAAGAGGGACACTGAAGCTTTCTTT.

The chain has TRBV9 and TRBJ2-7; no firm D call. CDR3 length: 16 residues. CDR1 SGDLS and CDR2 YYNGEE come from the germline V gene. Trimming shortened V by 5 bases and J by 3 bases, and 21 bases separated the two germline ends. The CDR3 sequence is CASSSPLITGLYEQYF. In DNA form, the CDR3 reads TGTGCCAGCAGTTCCCCTCTAATAACCGGCCTCTACGAGCAGTACTTC.

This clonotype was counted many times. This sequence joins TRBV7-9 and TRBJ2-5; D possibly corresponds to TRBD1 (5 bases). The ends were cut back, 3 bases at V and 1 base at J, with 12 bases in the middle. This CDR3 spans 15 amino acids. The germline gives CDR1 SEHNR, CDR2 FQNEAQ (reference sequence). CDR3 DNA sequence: TGTGCCAGCAGCTTGTTAGACAGACTCCAAGAGACCCAGTACTTC. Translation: CASSLLDRLQETQYF.

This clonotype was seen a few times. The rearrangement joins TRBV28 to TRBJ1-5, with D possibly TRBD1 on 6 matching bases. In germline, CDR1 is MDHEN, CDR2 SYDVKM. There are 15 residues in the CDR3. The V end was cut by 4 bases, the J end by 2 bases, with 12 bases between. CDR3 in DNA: TGTGCCAGCAGTTCGACAGGTCATGGCAATCAGCCCCAGCATTTT. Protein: CASSSTGHGNQPQHF. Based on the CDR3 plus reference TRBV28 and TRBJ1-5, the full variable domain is DVKVTQSSRYLVKRTGEKVFLECVQDMDHENMFWYRQDPGLGLRLIYFSYDVKMKEKGDIPEGYSVSREKKERFSLILESASTNQTSMYLCASSSTGHGNQPQHFGDGTRLSIL.

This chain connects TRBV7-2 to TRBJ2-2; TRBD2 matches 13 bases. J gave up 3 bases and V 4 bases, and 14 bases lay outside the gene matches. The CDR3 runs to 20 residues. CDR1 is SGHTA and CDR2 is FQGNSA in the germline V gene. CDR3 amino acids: CASSSTPLAGGPLDTGELFF. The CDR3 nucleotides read TGTGCCAGCAGCTCCACCCCACTAGCGGGGGGGCCTCTGGACACCGGGGAGCTGTTTTTT.

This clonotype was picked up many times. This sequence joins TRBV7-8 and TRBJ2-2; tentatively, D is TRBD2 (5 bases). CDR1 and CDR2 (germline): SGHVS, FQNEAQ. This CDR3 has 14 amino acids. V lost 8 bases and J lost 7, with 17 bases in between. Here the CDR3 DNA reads TGTGCCAGCGAGCCCCCCCGCGAGGGCGGGGAGCTGTTTTTT. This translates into CASEPPREGGELFF.

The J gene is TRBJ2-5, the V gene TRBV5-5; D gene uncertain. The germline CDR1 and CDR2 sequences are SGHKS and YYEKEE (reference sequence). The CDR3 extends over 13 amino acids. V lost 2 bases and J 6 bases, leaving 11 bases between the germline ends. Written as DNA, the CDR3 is TGTGCCAGCAGCTTCACGGGTGAGAAGACCCAGTACTTC. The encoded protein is CASSFTGEKTQYF.

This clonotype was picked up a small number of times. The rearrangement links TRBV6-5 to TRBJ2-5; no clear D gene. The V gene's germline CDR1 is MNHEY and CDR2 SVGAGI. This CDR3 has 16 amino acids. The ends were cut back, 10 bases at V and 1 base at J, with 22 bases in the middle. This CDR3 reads CATHLTGSNLQETQYF. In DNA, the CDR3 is TGTGCCACCCACCTCACCGGGTCCAACCTCCAAGAGACCCAGTACTTC.

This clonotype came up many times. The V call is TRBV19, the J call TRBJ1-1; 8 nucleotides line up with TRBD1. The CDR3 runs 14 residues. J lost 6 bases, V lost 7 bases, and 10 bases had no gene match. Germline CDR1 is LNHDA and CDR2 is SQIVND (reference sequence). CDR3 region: CASTSDRERAEAFF. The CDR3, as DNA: TGTGCCAGTACCTCGGACAGGGAGAGGGCTGAAGCTTTCTTT.

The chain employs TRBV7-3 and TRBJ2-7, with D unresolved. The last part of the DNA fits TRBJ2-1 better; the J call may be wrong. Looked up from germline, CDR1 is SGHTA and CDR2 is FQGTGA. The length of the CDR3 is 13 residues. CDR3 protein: CASSSDHYNEQFF. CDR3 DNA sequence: TGTGCCAGCAGCTCGGACCATTACAATGAGCAGTTCTTC.

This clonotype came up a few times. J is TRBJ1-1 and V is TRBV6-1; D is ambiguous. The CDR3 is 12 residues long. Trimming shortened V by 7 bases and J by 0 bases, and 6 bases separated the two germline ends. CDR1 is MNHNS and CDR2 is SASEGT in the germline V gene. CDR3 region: CASNGMNTEAFF. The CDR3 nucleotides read TGTGCCAGCAACGGTATGAACACTGAAGCTTTCTTT.

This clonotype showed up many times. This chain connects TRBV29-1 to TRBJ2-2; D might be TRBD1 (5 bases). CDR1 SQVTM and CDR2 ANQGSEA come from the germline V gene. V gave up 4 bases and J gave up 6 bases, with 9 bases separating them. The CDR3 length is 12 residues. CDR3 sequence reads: CSVARASGELFF. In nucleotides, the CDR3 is TGCAGCGTTGCCAGGGCGTCCGGGGAGCTGTTTTTT.

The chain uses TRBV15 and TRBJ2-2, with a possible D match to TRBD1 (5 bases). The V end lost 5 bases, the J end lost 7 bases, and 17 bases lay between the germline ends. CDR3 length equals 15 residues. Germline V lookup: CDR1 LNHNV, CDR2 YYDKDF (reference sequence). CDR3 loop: CATSVEGDVDGELFF. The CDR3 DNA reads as TGTGCCACCAGCGTTGAAGGGGATGTGGACGGGGAGCTGTTTTTT.

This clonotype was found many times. CDR3 DNA: TGTGCCAGCAGCCCTCGGTCCCGGGGGGAGGGGAAGGAGACCCAGTACTTC. Protein: CASSPRSRGEGKETQYF. The rearrangement uses TRBV7-6 and TRBJ2-5; 7 bases agree with TRBD2. Unmatched junction bases numbered 17, after V lost 5 bases and J lost 5 bases. The CDR3 runs 17 residues. CDR1 is SGHVS, CDR2 FNYEAQ, per germline.

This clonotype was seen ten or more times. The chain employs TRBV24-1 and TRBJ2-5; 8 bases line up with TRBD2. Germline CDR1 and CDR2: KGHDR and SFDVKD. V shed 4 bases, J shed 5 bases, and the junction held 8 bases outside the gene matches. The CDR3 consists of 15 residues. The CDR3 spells CATSDPAGEGETQYF. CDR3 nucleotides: TGTGCCACCAGTGACCCAGCGGGAGAAGGGGAGACCCAGTACTTC.

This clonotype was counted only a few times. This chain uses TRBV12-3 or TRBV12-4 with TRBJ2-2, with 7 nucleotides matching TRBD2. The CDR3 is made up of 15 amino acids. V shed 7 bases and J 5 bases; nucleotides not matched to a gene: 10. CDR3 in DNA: TGTGCCAGCATCCCGGGAGGCAGGAGGACCGGGGAGCTGTTTTTT. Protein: CASIPGGRRTGELFF.

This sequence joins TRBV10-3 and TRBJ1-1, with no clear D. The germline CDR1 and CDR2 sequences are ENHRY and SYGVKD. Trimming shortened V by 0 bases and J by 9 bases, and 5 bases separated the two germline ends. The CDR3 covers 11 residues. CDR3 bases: TGTGCCATCAGTGAGTCGGAGAAAGCTTTCTTT. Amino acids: CAISESEKAFF.

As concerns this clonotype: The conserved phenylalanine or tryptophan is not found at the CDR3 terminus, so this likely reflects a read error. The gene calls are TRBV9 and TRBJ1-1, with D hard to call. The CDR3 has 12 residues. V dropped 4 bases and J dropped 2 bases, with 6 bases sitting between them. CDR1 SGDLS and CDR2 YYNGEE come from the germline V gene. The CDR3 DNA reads TGTGCCAGCAGCTCATACAACACTGAAGCTTTCCTT. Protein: CASSSYNTEAFL.

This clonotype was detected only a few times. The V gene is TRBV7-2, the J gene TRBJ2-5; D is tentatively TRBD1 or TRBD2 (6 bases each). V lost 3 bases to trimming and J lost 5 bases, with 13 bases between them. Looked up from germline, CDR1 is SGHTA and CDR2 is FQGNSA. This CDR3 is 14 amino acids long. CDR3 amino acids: CASSLEGVGETQYF. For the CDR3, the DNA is TGTGCCAGCAGCTTGGAGGGGGTAGGGGAGACCCAGTACTTC.

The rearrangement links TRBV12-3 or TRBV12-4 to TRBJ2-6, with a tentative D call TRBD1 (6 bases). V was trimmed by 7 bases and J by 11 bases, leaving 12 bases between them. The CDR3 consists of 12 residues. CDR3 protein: CASTAGAYVLTF. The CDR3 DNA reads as TGTGCCAGCACGGCAGGGGCTTACGTCCTGACTTTC.

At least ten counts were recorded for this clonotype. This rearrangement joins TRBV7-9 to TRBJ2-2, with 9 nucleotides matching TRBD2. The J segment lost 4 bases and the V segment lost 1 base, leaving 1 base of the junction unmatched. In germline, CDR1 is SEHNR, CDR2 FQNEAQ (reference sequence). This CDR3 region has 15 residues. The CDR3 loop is CASSLELAGTGELFF. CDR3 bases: TGTGCCAGCAGCTTAGAACTAGCGGGCACCGGGGAGCTGTTTTTT. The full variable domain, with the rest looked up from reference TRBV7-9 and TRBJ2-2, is DTGVSQNPRHKITKRGQNVTFRCDPISEHNRLYWYRQTLGQGPEFLTYFQNEAQLEKSRLLSDRFSAERPKGSFSTLEIQRTEQGDSAMYLCASSLELAGTGELFFGEGSRLTVL.

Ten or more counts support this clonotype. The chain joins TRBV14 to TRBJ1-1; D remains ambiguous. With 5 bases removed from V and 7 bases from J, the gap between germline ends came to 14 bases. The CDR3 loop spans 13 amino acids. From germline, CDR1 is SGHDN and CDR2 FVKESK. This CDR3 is CASSFGRLSEAFF. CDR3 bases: TGTGCCAGCAGCTTCGGACGTCTTAGTGAAGCTTTCTTT.

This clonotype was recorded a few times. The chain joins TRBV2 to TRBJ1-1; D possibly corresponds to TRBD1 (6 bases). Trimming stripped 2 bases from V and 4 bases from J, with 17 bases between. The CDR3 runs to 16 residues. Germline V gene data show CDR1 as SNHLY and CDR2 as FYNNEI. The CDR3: CASSERGPGGRTEAFF. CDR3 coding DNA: TGTGCCAGCAGTGAAAGGGGCCCGGGGGGGCGCACTGAAGCTTTCTTT.